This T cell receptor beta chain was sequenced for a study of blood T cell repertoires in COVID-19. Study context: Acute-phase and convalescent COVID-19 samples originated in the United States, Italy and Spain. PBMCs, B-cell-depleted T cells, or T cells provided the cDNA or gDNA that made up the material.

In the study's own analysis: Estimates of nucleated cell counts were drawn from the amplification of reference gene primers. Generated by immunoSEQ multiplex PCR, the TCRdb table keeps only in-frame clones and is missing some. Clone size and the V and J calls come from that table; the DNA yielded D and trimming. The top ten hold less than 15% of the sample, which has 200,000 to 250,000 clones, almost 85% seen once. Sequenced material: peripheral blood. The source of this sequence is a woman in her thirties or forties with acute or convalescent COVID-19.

The DNA for the CDR3 is TGCGCCAGCAGCCAAGCGGCAGGAAACTCCTACAATGAGCAGTTCTTC. Residues: CASSQAAGNSYNEQFF. V and J are TRBV4-3 and TRBJ2-1; D unresolved. The CDR3 consists of 16 residues. Germline V gene lookup returns CDR1 LGHNA and CDR2 YSLEER. V was trimmed by 1 base and J by 0 bases, leaving 10 bases between them.